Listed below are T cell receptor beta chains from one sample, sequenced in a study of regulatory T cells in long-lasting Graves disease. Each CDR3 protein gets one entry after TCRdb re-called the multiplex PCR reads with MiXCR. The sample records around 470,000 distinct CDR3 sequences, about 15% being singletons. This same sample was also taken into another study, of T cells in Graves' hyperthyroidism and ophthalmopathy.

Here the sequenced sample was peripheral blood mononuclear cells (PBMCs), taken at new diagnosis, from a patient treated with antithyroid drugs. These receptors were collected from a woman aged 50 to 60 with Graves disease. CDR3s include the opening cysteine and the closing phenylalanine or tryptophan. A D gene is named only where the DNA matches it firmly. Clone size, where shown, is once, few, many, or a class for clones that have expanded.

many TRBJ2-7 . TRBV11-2 TGTGCCAGCAGCTTACAAGTGGACAGTTTCTACGAGCAGTACTTC CASSLQVDSFYEQYF
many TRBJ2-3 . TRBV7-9 TGTGCCAGCAGCTCGCCTTGGGGTCAAGATACGCAGTATTTT CASSSPWGQDTQYF
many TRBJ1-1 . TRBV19 TGTGCCAGTAGTATTGAGGGCCGAGGGACTGAAGCTTTCTTT CASSIEGRGTEAFF
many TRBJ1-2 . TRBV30 TGTGCCTGGAGCGCCGGCGGGGGTGGCTATGGCTACACCTTC CAWSAGGGGYGYTF
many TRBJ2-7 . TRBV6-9 TGTGCCAGCAGTTTAGGACCCTACTACGAGCAGTACTTC CASSLGPYYEQYF
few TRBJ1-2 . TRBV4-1 TGCGCCAGCAGCCGGCAAAGGACAACGGATTATGGCTACACCTTC CASSRQRTTDYGYTF
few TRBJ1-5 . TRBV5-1 TGCGCCAGCAGCTTGGATCCGGGGCTCAATCAGCCCCAGCATTTT CASSLDPGLNQPQHF
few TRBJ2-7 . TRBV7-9 TGTGCCAGCAGCTTATCCCGAAGGGGAGGACTAAGTCCCCCCCCCTCCTACGAGCAGTACTTC CASSLSRRGGLSPPPSYEQYF
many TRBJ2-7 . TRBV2 TGTGCCAGCAAGGCCGTATCCTACGAGCAGTACTTC CASKAVSYEQYF
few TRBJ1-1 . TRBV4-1 TGCGCCAGCAGCCCGGGAGGTTTGGTTGTGAACACTGAAGCTTTCTTT CASSPGGLVVNTEAFF
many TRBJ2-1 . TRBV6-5 TGTGCCAGCAGTTACTTTAGCGGCTCCTACAATGAGCAGTTCTTC CASSYFSGSYNEQFF
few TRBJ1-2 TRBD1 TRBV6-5 TGTGCCAGCAGTTACAGACAGGGCTATGGCTACACCTTC CASSYRQGYGYTF
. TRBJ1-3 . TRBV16 TGTGCCAGCAGCTATACCGTCTCTGGAAACACCACATATTTT CASSYTVSGNTTYF
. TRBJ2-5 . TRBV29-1 TGCAGCGTTGAAGGGGGGTTTTCGGACCTCCAAGAGACCCAGTACTTC CSVEGGFSDLQETQYF
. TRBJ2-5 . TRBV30 TGTGCCTGTTCGAAATCCTCCGGGGAGACCCAGTACTTC CACSKSSGETQYF
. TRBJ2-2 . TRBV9 TGTGCCAGCACTCCTGGTGGCGGGCCGAACACCGGGGAGCTGTTTTTT CASTPGGGPNTGELFF
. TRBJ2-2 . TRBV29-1 TGCAGCGTTGCGGTTTGGGCAGGGTTCGTCGGGGAGCTGTTTTTT CSVAVWAGFVGELFF
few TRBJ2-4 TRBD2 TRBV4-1 TGCGCCAGCAGCCAAAATACCCCAAGACTAGCGGTAGCCAAAAACATTCAGTACTTC CASSQNTPRLAVAKNIQYF
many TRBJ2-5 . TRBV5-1 TGCGCCAGCAGCCCGACAGACCAAGAGACCCAGTACTTC CASSPTDQETQYF
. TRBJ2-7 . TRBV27 TGTGCCAGCAGCGTACCCGGGCGCTATACCTACGAGCAGTACTTC CASSVPGRYTYEQYF
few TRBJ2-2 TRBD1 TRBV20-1 TGCAGTGCTAGAGACCAGATTACAGGGGATACCGGGGAGCTGTTTTTT CSARDQITGDTGELFF
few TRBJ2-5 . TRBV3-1 TGTGCCAGCAGCCCGATAAGAGAGACCCAGTACTTC CASSPIRETQYF
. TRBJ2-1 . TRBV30 TGTGCCTGGCTTAGTGTGAATGAGCAGTTCTTC CAWLSVNEQFF
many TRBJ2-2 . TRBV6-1 TGTGCCAGCAGTCCCCTGGGGACATTTGTAGCCGGGGAGCTGTTTTTT CASSPLGTFVAGELFF
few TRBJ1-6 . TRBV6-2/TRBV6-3 TGTGCCAGCAGTTACGCTCCGGGCCTCGGCTCACCCCTCCACTTT CASSYAPGLGSPLHF
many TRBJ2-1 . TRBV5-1 TGCGCCAGCAGCTTGGGCGGCATCTCCTACAATGAGCAGTTCTTC CASSLGGISYNEQFF
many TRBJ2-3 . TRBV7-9 TGTGCCAGCAGCTTCGAGGACGGAGATCTCACAGATACGCAGTATTTT CASSFEDGDLTDTQYF
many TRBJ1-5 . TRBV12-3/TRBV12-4 TGTGCCAGCACTCGGCAGGGGATAGGCAATCAGCCCCAGCATTTT CASTRQGIGNQPQHF
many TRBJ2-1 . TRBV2 TGTGCCAGCAGTGATGAGAGGGGGAGGGCCGCGTATGAGCAGTTCTTC CASSDERGRAAYEQFF
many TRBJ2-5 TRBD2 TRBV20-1 TGCAGTGCTACGGGACTAGCGGGAGTGGGAGAGACCCAGTACTTC CSATGLAGVGETQYF
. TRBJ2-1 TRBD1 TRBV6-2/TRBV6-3 TGTGCCAGCAGTGAAAGGGACAGGGGGTCCTACAATGAGCAGTTCTTC CASSERDRGSYNEQFF
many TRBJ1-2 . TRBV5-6 TGTGCCAGCAGCTTGACAACCTACGGGCACGGCTACACCTTC CASSLTTYGHGYTF
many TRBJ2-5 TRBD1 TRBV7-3 TGTGCCAGCAGCTCCCAGGGGGATGGGGAGACCCAGTACTTC CASSSQGDGETQYF
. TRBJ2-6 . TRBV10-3 TGTGCCATCCCCCGAATGCCTGGGGCCAACGTCCTGACTTTC CAIPRMPGANVLTF
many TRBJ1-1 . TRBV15 TGTGCCACCAGCGTGTGGTACAACACTGAAGCTTTCTTT CATSVWYNTEAFF
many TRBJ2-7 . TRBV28 TGTGCCAGCAGGCGGGCCGGCTTGCTATGGACTACCTTGGGTGAGCAGTACTTC CASRRAGLLWTTLGEQYF
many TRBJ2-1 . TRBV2 TGTGCCAGCAGACTTAACAATGAGCAGTTCTTC CASRLNNEQFF
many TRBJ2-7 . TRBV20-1 TGCAGTGCCATCCGGGACTCCTTCTACGAGCAGTACTTC CSAIRDSFYEQYF
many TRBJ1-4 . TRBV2 TGTGCCAGCAGTGAAGGACAGGTGGGGACTAATGAAAAACTGTTTTTT CASSEGQVGTNEKLFF
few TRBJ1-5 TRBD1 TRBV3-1 TGTGCCAGCAGCCAAGGCCTTAGGACAGGGGCCTATCAGCCCCAGCATTTT CASSQGLRTGAYQPQHF
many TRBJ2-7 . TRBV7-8 TGTGCCAGCAGCGAAATATACGAGCAGTACTTC CASSEIYEQYF